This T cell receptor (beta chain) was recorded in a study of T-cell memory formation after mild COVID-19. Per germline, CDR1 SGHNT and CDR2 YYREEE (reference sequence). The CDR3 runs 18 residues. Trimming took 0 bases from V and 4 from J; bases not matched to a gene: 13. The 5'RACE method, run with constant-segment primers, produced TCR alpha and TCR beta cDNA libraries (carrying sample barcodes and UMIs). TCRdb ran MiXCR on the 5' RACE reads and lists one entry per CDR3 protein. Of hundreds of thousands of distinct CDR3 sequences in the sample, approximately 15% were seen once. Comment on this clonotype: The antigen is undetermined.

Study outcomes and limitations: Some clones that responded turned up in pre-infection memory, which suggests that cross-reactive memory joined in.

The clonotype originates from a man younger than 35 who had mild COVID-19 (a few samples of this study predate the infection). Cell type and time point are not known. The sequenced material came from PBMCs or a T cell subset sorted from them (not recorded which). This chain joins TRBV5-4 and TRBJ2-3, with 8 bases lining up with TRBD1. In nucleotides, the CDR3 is TGTGCCAGCAGCTTGGTTAGGGCCGGGACAGGTCTGCCAGATACGCAGTATTTT. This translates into CASSLVRAGTGLPDTQYF.